This paragraph covers one T cell receptor (beta chain) sequence. Its antigen is unidentified. This record comes from a study of OX40 agonist ivuxolimab in advanced cancers. Study summary: Therapy given before enrollment (anti-PD-1, anti-PD-L1 or anti-CTLA-4) was allowed, and 40% had some.

The study's findings and limits: Averaging showed that CD8+ T cells had more expanded clones than CD4+ did.

There are 13 residues in the CDR3. Trimming stripped 6 bases from V and 0 bases from J, with 8 bases between. Germline CDR1 is MNHNY and CDR2 is SVGAGI (reference sequence). TCRdb's table, derived via immunoSEQ multiplex PCR, lists solely in-frame clones and lacks some. This sample has nearly 9,000 clones, with approximately 90% found just once. The sequencing used CD4+ or CD8+ T cells sorted from blood, collected in a trial of the OX40 agonist ivuxolimab. The V gene is TRBV6-6, the J gene TRBJ2-5, with D possibly called TRBD1 or TRBD2 (5 bases each). The TCR originated in an adult with an advanced solid tumor such as melanoma, head and neck, liver or kidney cancer. CDR3 in DNA: TGTGCCAGCAGGGGGACCAACCAAGAGACCCAGTACTTC. Translating it yields CASRGTNQETQYF.